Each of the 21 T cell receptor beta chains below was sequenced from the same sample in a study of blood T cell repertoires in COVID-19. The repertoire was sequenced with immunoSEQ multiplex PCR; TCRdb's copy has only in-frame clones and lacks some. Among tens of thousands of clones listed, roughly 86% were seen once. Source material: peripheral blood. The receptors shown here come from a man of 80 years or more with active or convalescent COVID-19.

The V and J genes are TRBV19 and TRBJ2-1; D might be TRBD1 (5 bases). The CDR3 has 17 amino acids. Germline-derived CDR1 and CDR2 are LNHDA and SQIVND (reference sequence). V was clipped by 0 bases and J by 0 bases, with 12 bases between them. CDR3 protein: CASSIDKGSSSYNEQFF. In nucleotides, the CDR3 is TGTGCCAGTAGTATAGACAAGGGGTCGAGCTCCTACAATGAGCAGTTCTTC.

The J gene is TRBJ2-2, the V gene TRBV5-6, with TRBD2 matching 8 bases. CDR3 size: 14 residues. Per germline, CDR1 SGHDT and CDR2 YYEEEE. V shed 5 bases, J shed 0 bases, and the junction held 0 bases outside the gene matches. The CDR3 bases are TGTGCCAGCAGGGGACTAGCGAACACCGGGGAGCTGTTTTTT. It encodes CASRGLANTGELFF.

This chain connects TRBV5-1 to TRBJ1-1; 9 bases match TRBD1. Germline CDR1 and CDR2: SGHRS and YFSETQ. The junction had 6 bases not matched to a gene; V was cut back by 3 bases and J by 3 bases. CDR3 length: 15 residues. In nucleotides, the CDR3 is TGCGCCAGCAGCTGGGGGACAGGGAAGGACACTGAAGCTTTCTTT. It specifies CASSWGTGKDTEAFF.

The CDR3 region has the DNA TGCGCCAGCAGCTTGGTCGGGAGCCCTTACAATGAGCAGTTCTTC. It encodes CASSLVGSPYNEQFF. The gene calls are TRBV5-1 and TRBJ2-1; TRBD2 might be the D (6 bases). This CDR3 region has 15 residues. Germline V CDR1 and CDR2: SGHRS, YFSETQ. V was clipped by 0 bases and J by 4 bases, with 11 bases between them.

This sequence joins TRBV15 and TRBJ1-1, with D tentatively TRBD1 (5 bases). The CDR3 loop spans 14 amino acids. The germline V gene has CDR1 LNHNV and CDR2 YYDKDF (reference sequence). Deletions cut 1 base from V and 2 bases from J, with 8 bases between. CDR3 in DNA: TGTGCCACCAGCAGAGGACAGACTAACACTGAAGCTTTCTTT. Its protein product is CATSRGQTNTEAFF.

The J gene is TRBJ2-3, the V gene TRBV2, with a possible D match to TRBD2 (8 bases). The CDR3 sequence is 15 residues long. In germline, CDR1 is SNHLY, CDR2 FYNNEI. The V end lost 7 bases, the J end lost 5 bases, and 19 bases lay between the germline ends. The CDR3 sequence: CASNIGGGGRDTQYF. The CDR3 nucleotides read TGTGCCAGCAACATAGGGGGCGGGGGGAGAGATACGCAGTATTTT.

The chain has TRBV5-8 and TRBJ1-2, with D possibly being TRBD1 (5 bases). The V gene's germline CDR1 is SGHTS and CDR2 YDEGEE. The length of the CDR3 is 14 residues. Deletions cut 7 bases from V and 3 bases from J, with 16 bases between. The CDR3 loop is CASQPPGLDYGYTF. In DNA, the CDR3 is TGTGCCAGCCAACCCCCAGGGCTTGACTATGGCTACACCTTC.

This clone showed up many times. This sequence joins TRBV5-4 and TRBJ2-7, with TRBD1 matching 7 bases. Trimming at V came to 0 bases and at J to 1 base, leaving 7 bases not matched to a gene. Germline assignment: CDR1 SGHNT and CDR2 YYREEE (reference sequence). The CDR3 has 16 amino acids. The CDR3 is CASSLGGGAKSYEQYV. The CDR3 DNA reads TGTGCCAGCAGCTTGGGAGGGGGCGCAAAGTCCTACGAGCAGTACGTC.

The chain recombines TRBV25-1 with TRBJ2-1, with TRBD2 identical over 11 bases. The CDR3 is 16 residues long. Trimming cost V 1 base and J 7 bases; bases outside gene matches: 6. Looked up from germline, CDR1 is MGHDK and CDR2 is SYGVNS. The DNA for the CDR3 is TGTGCCAGCAGTGAATTTAGCGGGAGGGCCCGGAATGAGCAGTTCTTC. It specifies CASSEFSGRARNEQFF.

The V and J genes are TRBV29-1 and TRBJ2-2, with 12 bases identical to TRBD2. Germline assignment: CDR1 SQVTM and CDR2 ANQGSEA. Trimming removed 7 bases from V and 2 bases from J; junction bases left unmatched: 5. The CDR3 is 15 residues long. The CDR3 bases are TGCAGCGCCGGACTAGCGGGGTCCAACACCGGGGAGCTGTTTTTT. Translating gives CSAGLAGSNTGELFF.

In DNA form, the CDR3 reads TGTGCCAGCAGCTTAGACAGGGCAGAGACCCAGTACTTC. Translation gives CASSLDRAETQYF. The genes are TRBV7-9 and TRBJ2-5; tentatively, D is TRBD1 (6 bases). Trimming shortened V by 1 base and J by 4 bases, and 7 bases separated the two germline ends. CDR1 is SEHNR and CDR2 is FQNEAQ in the germline V gene (reference sequence). This CDR3 comprises 13 residues.

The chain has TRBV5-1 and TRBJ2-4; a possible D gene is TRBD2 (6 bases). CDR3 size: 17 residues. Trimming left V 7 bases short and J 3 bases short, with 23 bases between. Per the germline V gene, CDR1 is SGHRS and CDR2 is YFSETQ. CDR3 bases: TGCGCCAGCGCATTCCCGGGTGCGGGGCGTGGCAAAAACATTCAGTACTTC. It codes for CASAFPGAGRGKNIQYF.

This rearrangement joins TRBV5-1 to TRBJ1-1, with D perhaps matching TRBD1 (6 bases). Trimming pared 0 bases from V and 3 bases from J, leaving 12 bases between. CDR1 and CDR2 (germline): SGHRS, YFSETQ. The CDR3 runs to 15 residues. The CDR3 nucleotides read TGCGCCAGCAGCTTGGGCAGGGGCGAATACACTGAAGCTTTCTTT. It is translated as CASSLGRGEYTEAFF. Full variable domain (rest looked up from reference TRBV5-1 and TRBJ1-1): KAGVTQTPRYLIKTRGQQVTLSCSPISGHRSVSWYQQTPGQGLQFLFEYFSETQRNKGNFPGRFSGRQFSNSRSEMNVSTLELGDSALYLCASSLGRGEYTEAFFGQGTRLTVV.

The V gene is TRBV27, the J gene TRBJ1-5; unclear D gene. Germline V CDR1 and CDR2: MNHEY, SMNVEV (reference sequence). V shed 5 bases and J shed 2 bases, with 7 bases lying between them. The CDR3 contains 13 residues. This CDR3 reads CASSSRGNQPQHF. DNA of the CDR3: TGTGCCAGCAGTAGCCGCGGCAATCAGCCCCAGCATTTT.

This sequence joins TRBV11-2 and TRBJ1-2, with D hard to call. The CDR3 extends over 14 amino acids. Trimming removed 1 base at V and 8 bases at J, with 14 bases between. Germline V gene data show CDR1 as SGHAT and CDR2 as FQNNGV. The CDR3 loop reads CASSLGPGSWGYTF. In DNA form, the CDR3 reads TGTGCCAGCAGCTTAGGGCCGGGGTCGTGGGGCTACACCTTC.

CDR3 sequence: CASSQASQGGSSTQYF. CDR3 DNA: TGTGCCAGCAGCCAAGCGTCCCAGGGGGGTTCATCGACCCAGTACTTC. The gene calls are TRBV4-2 and TRBJ2-5, with D possibly being TRBD1 (7 bases). V gave up 1 base and J gave up 7 bases, with 19 bases separating them. The CDR3 runs 16 residues. The germline V gene has CDR1 LGHNA and CDR2 YNFKEQ.

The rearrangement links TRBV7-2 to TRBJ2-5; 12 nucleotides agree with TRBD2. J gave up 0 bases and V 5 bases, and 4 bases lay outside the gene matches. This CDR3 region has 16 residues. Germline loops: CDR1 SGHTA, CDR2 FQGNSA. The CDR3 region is CASSLGLAGNQETQYF. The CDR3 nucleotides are TGTGCCAGCAGCCTCGGACTAGCGGGGAACCAAGAGACCCAGTACTTC.

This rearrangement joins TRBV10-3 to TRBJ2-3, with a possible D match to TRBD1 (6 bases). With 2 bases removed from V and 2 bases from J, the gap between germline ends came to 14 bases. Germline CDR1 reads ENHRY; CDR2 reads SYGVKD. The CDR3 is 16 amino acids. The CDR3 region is CAISEGGAGPTDTQYF. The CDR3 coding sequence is TGTGCCATCAGTGAGGGGGGCGCAGGGCCCACAGATACGCAGTATTTT.

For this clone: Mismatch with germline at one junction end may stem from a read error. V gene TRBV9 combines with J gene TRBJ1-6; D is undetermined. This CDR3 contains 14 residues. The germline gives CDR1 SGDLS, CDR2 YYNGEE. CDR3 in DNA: TGTGCCAGCAGCGTACTCACCTATTATTCACCCCTCCACTTT. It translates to CASSVLTYYSPLHF.

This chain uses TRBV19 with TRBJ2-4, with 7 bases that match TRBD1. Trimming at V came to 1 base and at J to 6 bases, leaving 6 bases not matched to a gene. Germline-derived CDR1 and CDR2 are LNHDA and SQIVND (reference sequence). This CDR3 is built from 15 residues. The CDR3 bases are TGTGCCAGTAGTATAGTTGGGACAGTTGGAAACATTCAGTACTTC. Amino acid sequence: CASSIVGTVGNIQYF.

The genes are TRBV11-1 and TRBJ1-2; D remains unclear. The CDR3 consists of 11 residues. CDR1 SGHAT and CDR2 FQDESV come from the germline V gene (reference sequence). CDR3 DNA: TGTCCCGGGCGCGGGGACTATGGCTACACCTTC. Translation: CPGRGDYGYTF.